This TCR beta chain was retrieved from a study of long-term antiretroviral therapy in people with HIV (dated by TCRdb to between 2020 and 2023). Broadly, across the study: The earliest samples were collected approximately a decade before the 2015 WHO recommendation for immediate ART, a period when ART was typically delayed until CD4 counts fell. A total of roughly 200 cryopreserved PBMC samples came from a few dozen adults with confirmed HIV infection and were collected serially over a mean of roughly 6 years (range 1-12). A retrospective serial study tested whether ART initiation and durable HIV suppression were associated with changes in peripheral blood TRB repertoire composition and diversity. Among the approximately 30 participants with HIV, eleven to twelve were female. No cross-contamination during QIAcube processing turned up in test extractions that ran a monoclonal T-cell line alongside 33 polyclonal samples. The full study reports these points: HIV repertoires had narrower CDR3 length ranges than controls, and the network structure suggested an antigen-experienced repertoire that shifted only slightly toward naive after ART. The samples span the years 2004 to 2017, and the ART regimens used may be less effective than current regimens. Inferences about post-ART repertoire changes were limited because no data were available on ART adherence, viral resistance or therapy changes. At every time point, the repertoire was dominated by expanded TRB clones first identified before ART initiation, although this dominance fluctuated and, in many PLHIV, declined after ART. Because cell numbers in pre-ART samples were limited, unsorted PBMC were profiled instead of sorted CD4+ and CD8+ T cells. Since PBMC availability was limited, sequencing covered only the TCR beta chain, with no alpha chain pairing. ART initiation was associated with a significant increase in TRB diversity, but diversity stayed significantly below transplant donor controls even after long-term ART.

The CDR3 runs 12 amino acids, cysteine and phenylalanine included. Only CDR3 DNA is held: 36 bases, read in frame from base 1. Taken from the germline V gene (reference sequence), the CDR1 and CDR2 loops are SEHNR and FQNEAQ. Clipping removes 5 bases from V and 14 bases from J, with 7 as the unmatched junction base count. Sequencing of the TRB variable region was done with the immunoSEQ hsTCRB v3.0 assay at survey level resolution. The target sequencing depth for TRB was about 40,000-55,000 T-cell genomes per sample. An Illumina MiSeq with a v3 150-cycle kit was used to sequence the pooled TRB libraries. Processing in the source paper ran as follows. Analysis of repertoires was carried out in R inside a reproducible Nextflow workflow spanning QC, data transformation and analysis. LymphoSeq2, an R package for exploring AIRR-Seq data, was used to implement custom analyses. A few samples that produced fewer than 5000 total TRB sequences were removed, so under 200 HIV repertoires were analyzed. Among the 188 retained HIV repertoires, some 60 were collected before ART initiation and 129 were collected after ART initiation. Repertoires were downsampled to 5000 TRB nucleotide sequences, and summary statistics were averaged over 100 downsampling iterations. Only TRB sequences with CDR3 regions of at least seven amino acids were retained for analysis. Diversity was assessed using a clonality score derived from Shannon entropy and using the Gini coefficient. In repertoire networks, the top 5000 CDR3 amino acid sequences were linked whenever an edit distance of one separated two sequences. GLIPH2 predicted antigen specificity groups and MHC restriction for TRB CDR3 amino acid sequences. To flag known CMV, EBV, HIV or tissue antigen associations, CDR3 amino acid sequences were matched against VDJdb and McPAS-TCR. Pre-ART, post-ART and control groups were compared with Wilcoxon signed-rank tests and Holm-Bonferroni correction. This is the immuneACCESS table as TCRdb keeps it, with only in-frame sequences that have V and J called. A part of the clones is gone; compared with another copy, unresolved V genes explain less than half, and the rest is unexplained. V and J calls and clone size are copied from that table; D and trimming were computed from the DNA. Present in this sample are 15,000 to 20,000 clones, more than 65% of which were seen just once. The top ten clonotypes cover around 6.6% of the sample.

Participants were included only if at least one PBMC sample before ART initiation and at least two post-ART samples were available. Treatment was received in the United States of America by all participants with HIV. Before DNA extraction, cryopreserved samples of about 0.95-10 million PBMC were thawed and then washed. At the time of the earliest PBMC sample for each participant with HIV, ages ranged from 23 to 54 years. Each participant contributed PBMC samples from 1-4 timepoints before ART initiation and 2-8 timepoints after ART initiation, with a median of 7 samples. For every participant, serial HIV viral load, CD4+ T-cell count, ART history and demographic data were obtained. Genomic DNA was extracted from unsorted PBMC with a Qiagen kit on a QIAcube, processed in batches of 12 samples. A word on this clone: This receptor's antigen is unknown. Base qualities are not provided; no much larger clone lies one nucleotide away. Distinct nucleotide sequences in the sample also encode this CDR3.

The sample here was unsorted PBMCs, taken at the start of antiretroviral therapy, before treatment. The receptor comes from a man aged 18 to 30 with HIV. Rearrangement joined TRBV7-9 to TRBJ2-1, and 9 junction bases match TRBD2. The CDR3 reads as follows: CASSPGLAGKFF. The base sequence is TGTGCCAGCAGCCCTGGCCTAGCGGGAAAGTTCTTC.